The clone carrying this T cell receptor beta chain was found a few times. The CDR3 loop spans 15 amino acids. V shed 0 bases and J shed 2 bases, with 14 bases lying between them. Germline V gene lookup returns CDR1 SQVTM and CDR2 ANQGSEA. The data belong to a study of CD8+ T cells in alopecia areata. Once RNA had been extracted, it was reverse transcribed into cDNA to act as the sequencing template. The data were produced by immunoSEQ multiplex PCR, yet TCRdb's version contains in-frame clones alone and is incomplete. The data hold under 75,000 clones, with about half observed a single time. The researchers isolated CD4+ and CD8+ T cells from PBMCs by sorting.

V usage is TRBV29-1 and J usage is TRBJ2-7; D is tentatively TRBD1 or TRBD2 (5 bases each). The sample was CD8+ T cells sorted from blood, taken at week 0. This clonotype originated in a human donor with alopecia areata. CDR3 sequence: CSVEDYVRGTYEQYF. For the CDR3, the DNA is TGCAGCGTTGAAGATTATGTCCGGGGCACCTACGAGCAGTACTTC.